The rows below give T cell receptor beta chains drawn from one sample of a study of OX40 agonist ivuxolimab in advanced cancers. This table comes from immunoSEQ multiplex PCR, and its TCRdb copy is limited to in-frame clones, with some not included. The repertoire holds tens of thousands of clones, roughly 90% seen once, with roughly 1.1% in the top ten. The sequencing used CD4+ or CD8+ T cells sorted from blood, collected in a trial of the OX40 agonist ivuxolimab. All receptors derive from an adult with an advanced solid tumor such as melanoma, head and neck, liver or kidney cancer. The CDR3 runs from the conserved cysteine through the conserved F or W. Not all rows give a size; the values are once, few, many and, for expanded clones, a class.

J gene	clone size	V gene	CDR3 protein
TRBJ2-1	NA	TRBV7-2	CASSEHRESEQFF
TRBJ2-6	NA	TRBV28	CASSVRGPNPNGANVLTF
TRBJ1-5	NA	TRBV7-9	CASSPQGSNQPQHF
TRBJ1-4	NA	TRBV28	CASSLQPTGITNEKLFF
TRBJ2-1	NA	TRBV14	CASSLGGVEQFF
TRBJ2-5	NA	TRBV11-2	CASSLVGDRGETQYF
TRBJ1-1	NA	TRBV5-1	CASSLDRAGLQNTEAFF
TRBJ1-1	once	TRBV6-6	CASSYREEATEAFF
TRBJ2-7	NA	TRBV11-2	CASSPTAGHRYEQYF
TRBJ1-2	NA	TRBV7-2	CASSSRGSWGYTF
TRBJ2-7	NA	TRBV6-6	CASSGRIYEQYF
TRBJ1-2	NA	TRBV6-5	CASSYSAGYGYTF
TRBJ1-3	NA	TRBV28	CASSPGRGNGNTIYF
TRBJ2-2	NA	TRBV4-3	CASSQEFGAQGGELFF
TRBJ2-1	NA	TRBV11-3	CASSPPGVYNEQFF
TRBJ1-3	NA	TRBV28	CASSPPPSIPSGNTIYF
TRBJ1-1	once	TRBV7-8	CASSFLGQGGTEAFF
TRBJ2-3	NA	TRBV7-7	CASSLGFTDTQYF
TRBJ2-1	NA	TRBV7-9	CASSLEGGEQFF
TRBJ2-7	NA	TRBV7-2	CASSRLAGYYEQYF
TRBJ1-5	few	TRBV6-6	CASTKGQGAHQPQHF
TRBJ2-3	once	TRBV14	CASSQTSGNTDTQYF
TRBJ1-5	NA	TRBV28	CASRNGQGASNQPQHF
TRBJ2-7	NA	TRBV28	CASSIYGSGQYF
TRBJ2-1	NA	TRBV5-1	CASSLVGGSRNEQFF
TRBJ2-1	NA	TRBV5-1	CASSLTGTSSYNEQFF
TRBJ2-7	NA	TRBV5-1	CASSLNLGSYEQYF